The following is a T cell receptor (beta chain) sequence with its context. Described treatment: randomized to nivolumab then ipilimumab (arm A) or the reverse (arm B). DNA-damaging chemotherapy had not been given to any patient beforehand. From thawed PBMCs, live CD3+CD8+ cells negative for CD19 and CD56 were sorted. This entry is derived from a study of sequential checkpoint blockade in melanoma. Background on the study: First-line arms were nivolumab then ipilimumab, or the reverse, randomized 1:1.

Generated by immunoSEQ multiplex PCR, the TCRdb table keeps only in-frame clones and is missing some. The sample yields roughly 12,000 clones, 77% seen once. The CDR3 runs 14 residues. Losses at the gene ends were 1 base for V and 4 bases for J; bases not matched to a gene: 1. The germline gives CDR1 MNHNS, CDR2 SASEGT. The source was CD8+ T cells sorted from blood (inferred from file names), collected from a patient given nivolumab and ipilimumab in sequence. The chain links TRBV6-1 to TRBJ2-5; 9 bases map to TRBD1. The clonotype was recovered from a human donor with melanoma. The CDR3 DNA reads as TGTGCCAGCAGTGAAGGGACAGGGGTAGAGACCCAGTACTTC. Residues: CASSEGTGVETQYF.